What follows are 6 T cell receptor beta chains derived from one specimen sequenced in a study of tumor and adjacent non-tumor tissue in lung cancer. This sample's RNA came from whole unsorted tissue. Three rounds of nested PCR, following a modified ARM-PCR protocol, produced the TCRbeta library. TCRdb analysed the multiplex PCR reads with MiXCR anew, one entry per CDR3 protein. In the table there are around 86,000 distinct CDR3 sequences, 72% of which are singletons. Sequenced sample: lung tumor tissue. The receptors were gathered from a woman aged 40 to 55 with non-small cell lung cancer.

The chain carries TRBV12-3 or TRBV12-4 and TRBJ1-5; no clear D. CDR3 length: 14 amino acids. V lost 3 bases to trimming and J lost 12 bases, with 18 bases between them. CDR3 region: CASSFLGLIQRQHF. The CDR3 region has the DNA TGTGCCAGCAGTTTCCTAGGCCTCATTCAACGCCAGCATTTT.

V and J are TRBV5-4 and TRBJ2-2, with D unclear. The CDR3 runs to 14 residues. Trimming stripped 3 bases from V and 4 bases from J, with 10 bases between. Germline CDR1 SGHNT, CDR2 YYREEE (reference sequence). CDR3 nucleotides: TGTGCCAGCAGCTGGGAATTTGGCACCGGGGAGCTGTTTTTT. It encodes CASSWEFGTGELFF.

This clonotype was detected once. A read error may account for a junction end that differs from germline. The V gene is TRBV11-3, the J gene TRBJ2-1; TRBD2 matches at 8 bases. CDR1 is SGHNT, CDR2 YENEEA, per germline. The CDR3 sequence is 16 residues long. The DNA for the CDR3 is TGTGTCAGCAGCAGGCAGAGTGTAGCGGGGTACAATGAGCAGTTCTTC. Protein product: CVSSRQSVAGYNEQFF.

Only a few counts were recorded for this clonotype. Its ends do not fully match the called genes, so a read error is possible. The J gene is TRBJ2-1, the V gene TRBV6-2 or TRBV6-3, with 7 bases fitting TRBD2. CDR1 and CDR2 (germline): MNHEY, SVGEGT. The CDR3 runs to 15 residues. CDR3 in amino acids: CVSRRNGGLYNEQFF. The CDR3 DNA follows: TGTGTCAGCAGGCGAAACGGGGGGTTGTACAATGAGCAGTTCTTC.

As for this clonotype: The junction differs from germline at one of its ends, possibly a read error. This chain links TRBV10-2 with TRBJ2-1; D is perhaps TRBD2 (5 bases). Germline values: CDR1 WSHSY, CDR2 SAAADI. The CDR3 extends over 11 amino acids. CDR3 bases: TGCGCCAGCGGACTGATCAATGAGGAGTTCTTC. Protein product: CASGLINEEFF.

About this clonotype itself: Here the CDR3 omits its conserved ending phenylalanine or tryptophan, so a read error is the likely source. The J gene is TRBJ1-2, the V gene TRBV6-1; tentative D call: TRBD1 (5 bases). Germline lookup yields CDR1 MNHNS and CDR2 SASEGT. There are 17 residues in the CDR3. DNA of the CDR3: TGTGCCAGAAGTGAAAGCCCCGGGACCGTATACCTCTATGGCTACACCTCC. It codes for CARSESPGTVYLYGYTS.